This T cell receptor beta chain was captured by sequencing in a study of hypomethylating agent response in myelodysplastic syndrome. The CDR3 runs 15 residues. Trimming removed 1 base at V and 0 bases at J, with 7 bases between. Germline CDR1 reads SGHVS; CDR2 reads FNYEAQ. The table lists this clone with a few counts. In the authors' workflow: Of some 170,000 unique clonotypes, around 1.5% were previously reported viral-epitope-specific in VDJdb. Using immunoSEQ multiplex PCR, the repertoire was profiled, and TCRdb retains in-frame clones only, with some absent. From that table come the V and J calls and clone size; the DNA was used to work out D and trimming. The data hold 10,000 to 11,000 clones, with about 83% observed a single time.

The chain joins TRBV7-6 to TRBJ2-1; no firm D call. The material was bone marrow, obtained before or after starting hypomethylating agent treatment for myelodysplastic syndrome (not recorded which). The origin of this receptor is a human donor with myelodysplastic syndrome. CDR3 sequence reads: CASSLVGSSYNEQFF. Here the CDR3 DNA reads TGTGCCAGCAGCTTAGTAGGAAGCTCCTACAATGAGCAGTTCTTC.